This T cell receptor beta chain derives from a study of blood T cell repertoires in COVID-19. Study information: Samples taken during acute and convalescent COVID-19 were collected in the United States, Italy and Spain.

The junction had 8 bases not matched to a gene; V was cut back by 8 bases and J by 2 bases. The CDR3 runs 14 residues. Germline V gene data show CDR1 as SNHLY and CDR2 as FYNNEI. In the authors' methods: Cell counts per sample came from amplifying reference gene primers. Sequencing was performed with immunoSEQ multiplex PCR; in TCRdb, only in-frame clones are kept and a portion is missing. The DNA gave D and trimming, while V, J and clone size come from that table. Here the sample spans roughly 200,000 clones, around 87% being singletons. This chain links TRBV2 with TRBJ2-7, with 8 bases lining up with TRBD1. This sequence originates from a man aged 45-60 years with acute or convalescent COVID-19. The sample taken for sequencing was peripheral blood. CDR3 amino acids: CASVTDRGAYEQYF. The CDR3 DNA follows: TGTGCCAGCGTCACAGACAGGGGCGCCTACGAGCAGTACTTC. Full variable domain (remainder filled in from reference TRBV2 and TRBJ2-7): EPEVTQTPSHQVTQMGQEVILRCVPISNHLYFYWYRQILGQKVEFLVSFYNNEISEKSEIFDDQFSVERPDGSNFTLKIRSTKLEDSAMYFCASVTDRGAYEQYFGPGTRLTVT.